Each of the 6 T cell receptor beta chains below was sequenced from the same sample in a study of vaccination and CD4 T cells after COVID-19. Treatment indicated: approximately nine-day PBMC culture with coronavirus spike peptide pools or control peptides (ViraFEST assay). These CD4+ T cells came from an unexposed donor, sampled before the COVID-19 pandemic (2011-2018). Cultured CD4+ T cell DNA was sequenced using the Oncomine TCR Beta short-read assay. TCRdb reprocessed the PCR reads via MiXCR and lists one record per CDR3 protein. This repertoire shows roughly 7,600 distinct CDR3 sequences, roughly 36% found once; its top ten account for roughly 13%. No antigen has been assigned to these receptors. Sequenced sample: CD4+ T cells from blood, cultured in vitro. These receptor sequences come from a human donor in good health.

The V and J genes are TRBV27 and TRBJ2-1, with D maybe TRBD2 (6 bases). This CDR3 has 13 amino acids. Per germline, CDR1 MNHEY and CDR2 SMNVEV (reference sequence). Trimming cost V 0 bases and J 9 bases, with 9 bases left between them. CDR3 sequence reads: CASSLSGGLEQFF. The CDR3 coding sequence is TGTGCCAGCAGTTTATCCGGGGGTCTTGAGCAGTTCTTC.

V usage is TRBV19 and J usage is TRBJ2-7; D is tentatively TRBD1 or TRBD2 (7 bases each). The germline CDR1 and CDR2 sequences are LNHDA and SQIVND (reference sequence). With 4 bases removed from V and 9 bases from J, the gap between germline ends came to 25 bases. The CDR3 consists of 16 residues. The CDR3 loop is CASSTPYPQTGRVQYF. Here the CDR3 DNA reads TGTGCCAGTAGTACCCCCTACCCTCAGACAGGGAGGGTGCAGTACTTC.

The V gene is TRBV5-1, the J gene TRBJ2-4; the match to TRBD1 covers 7 bases. Trimming at V came to 3 bases and at J to 9 bases, leaving 15 bases not matched to a gene. Looked up from germline, CDR1 is SGHRS and CDR2 is YFSETQ. The CDR3 spans 16 residues. The DNA of the CDR3 is TGCGCCAGCAGCTCCATTCTATCGACAGGGTCGGGCATTCAGTACTTC. It yields the protein CASSSILSTGSGIQYF.

The V gene is TRBV30, the J gene TRBJ1-2, with D possibly TRBD1 on 6 matching bases. V shed 3 bases and J shed 4 bases, with 12 bases lying between them. CDR1 GTSNPN and CDR2 SVGIG come from the germline V gene (reference sequence). This CDR3 contains 13 residues. CDR3 DNA sequence: TGTGCCTGGAGACAGGGATTTGGCTATGGCTACACCTTC. Amino acids: CAWRQGFGYGYTF.

This rearrangement joins TRBV11-2 to TRBJ1-1, with D tentatively TRBD1 (6 bases). Germline CDR1 reads SGHAT; CDR2 reads FQNNGV. CDR3 size: 16 residues. V lost 1 base to trimming and J lost 4 bases, with 16 bases between them. The CDR3 region is CASSLAGVAIGTEAFF. The CDR3 DNA reads TGTGCCAGCAGCTTAGCAGGGGTCGCGATCGGCACTGAAGCTTTCTTT.

This clonotype showed up just a few times. This chain joins TRBV19 and TRBJ1-1, with D possibly matching TRBD1 (6 bases). Trimming shortened V by 1 base and J by 0 bases, and 15 bases separated the two germline ends. Germline assignment: CDR1 LNHDA and CDR2 SQIVND (reference sequence). This CDR3 contains 17 residues. Here the CDR3 DNA reads TGTGCCAGTAGTATAGTGGGGGGCGCGGGGATGAACACTGAAGCTTTCTTT. As protein: CASSIVGGAGMNTEAFF.